The clone carrying this T cell receptor (beta chain) was seen more than once but under ten times. No antigen is known for it. TCRdb's table, derived via immunoSEQ multiplex PCR, lists solely in-frame clones and lacks some. The sample includes more than 25,000 clones, around 90% of them seen just once. The sample belongs to a study of lymphopenia after photon versus proton radiotherapy. The study's findings and limits: A bigger post-nadir fall in TCR diversity correlated inversely with survival time in deceased patients. Proton therapy kept repertoires fairly stable, unlike photons, which gained effector/memory cells. Oligoclonal CD8+ Temra expansion after nadir drove photon patients' diversity drop. Survival link was tested only in deceased patients; proton benefit remains a possibility.

This CDR3 is 13 amino acids long. From germline, CDR1 is LNHDA and CDR2 SQIVND (reference sequence). V shed 3 bases and J shed 0 bases, with 5 bases lying between them. The sequenced sample was peripheral blood, obtained from a patient treated with photon-based radiotherapy. This receptor was identified in a man in his forties or fifties with gastric cancer. V is TRBV19 and J is TRBJ1-1; TRBD1 might be the D (5 bases). The CDR3 loop reads CASSIRVNTEAFF. The CDR3, as DNA: TGTGCCAGTAGTATCAGGGTGAACACTGAAGCTTTCTTT.